Following are 21 T cell receptor beta chains from one sample sequenced in a study of cytomegalovirus exposure and HLA in healthy donors. Vbeta (60) and Jbeta (13) primers were used in the PCR. Assay used: immunoSEQ multiplex PCR; TCRdb lists only in-frame clones, some missing. The profile shows about 260,000 clones, 84% of them singletons. Sequencing was carried out using PBMCs. The receptors come from a woman between 35 and 50 years old in good health and CMV-seropositive.

This clone was recorded only once. The chain combines TRBV7-7 with TRBJ2-1, with 10 bases fitting TRBD2. Per the germline V gene, CDR1 is SSHAT and CDR2 is FNYEAQ (reference sequence). CDR3 size: 15 residues. Germline trimming cut 3 bases from V and 8 bases from J; bases unmatched to any gene: 7. CDR3 protein: CASSLSGLAGDEQFF. CDR3 DNA sequence: TGTGCCAGCAGCTTGTCAGGGCTAGCGGGAGATGAGCAGTTCTTC.

The V call is TRBV27, the J call TRBJ2-5; possible D gene TRBD2, 6 bases. Germline loops: CDR1 MNHEY, CDR2 SMNVEV (reference sequence). Deletions cut 2 bases from V and 4 bases from J, with 14 bases between. CDR3 length: 15 residues. This chain's CDR3 is CASSLEWGGRETQYF. CDR3 in DNA: TGTGCCAGCAGTTTAGAGTGGGGAGGTAGAGAGACCCAGTACTTC.

The chain recombines TRBV14 with TRBJ2-3; perhaps TRBD1 as D (5 bases). V lost 0 bases and J lost 2, with 9 bases in between. This CDR3 is built from 15 residues. The germline gives CDR1 SGHDN, CDR2 FVKESK. Written as DNA, the CDR3 is TGTGCCAGCAGCCAAGACCAGACAGTCACAGATACGCAGTATTTT. It yields the protein CASSQDQTVTDTQYF. Full variable domain (outside the CDR3, taken from reference TRBV14 and TRBJ2-3): EAGVTQFPSHSVIEKGQTVTLRCDPISGHDNLYWYRRVMGKEIKFLLHFVKESKQDESGMPNNRFLAERTGGTYSTLKVQPAELEDSGVYFCASSQDQTVTDTQYFGPGTRLTVL.

The chain couples TRBV4-3 to TRBJ2-1; D possibly corresponds to TRBD1 (6 bases). V lost 7 bases and J 0 bases, leaving 16 bases between the germline ends. Germline V gene sequence: CDR1 LGHNA, CDR2 YSLEER. The CDR3 covers 16 residues. The CDR3 nucleotides read TGCGCCAGCACCAACGATGGGGGCAGCTCCTACAATGAGCAGTTCTTC. This encodes CASTNDGGSSYNEQFF.

This chain links TRBV30 with TRBJ2-2, with TRBD2 matching over 14 bases. CDR1 and CDR2 (germline): GTSNPN, SVGIG (reference sequence). The CDR3 length is 17 residues. J was trimmed by 4 bases and V by 2 bases; bases with no gene match: 6. The CDR3 loop is CAWSKGLAGVGTGELFF. The CDR3 nucleotides are TGTGCCTGGAGTAAGGGACTAGCGGGAGTGGGCACCGGGGAGCTGTTTTTT.

The J gene is TRBJ2-7, the V gene TRBV6-5; TRBD2 aligns across 7 bases. Germline V gives CDR1 MNHEY, CDR2 SVGAGI. This CDR3 has 15 amino acids. Trimming removed 6 bases from V and 1 base from J; junction bases left unmatched: 9. The CDR3 loop reads CASRGGREGSYEQYF. As DNA, the CDR3 is TGTGCCAGCAGGGGGGGGAGGGAGGGGTCCTACGAGCAGTACTTC.

The V call is TRBV18, the J call TRBJ1-1; no firm D call. The CDR3 spans 15 residues. From germline, CDR1 is KGHSH and CDR2 LQKENI. V was pared by 3 bases and J by 2 bases, with 13 bases between. The CDR3 reads CASSPAQILNTEAFF. The CDR3, as DNA: TGTGCCAGCTCACCTGCACAGATACTTAACACTGAAGCTTTCTTT.

The V call is TRBV10-3, the J call TRBJ1-2; TRBD1 aligns across 11 bases. V was pared by 5 bases and J by 6 bases, with 5 bases of the junction left unmatched. The germline gives CDR1 ENHRY, CDR2 SYGVKD. This CDR3 has 14 amino acids. This CDR3 is CAISPGDRGNGYTF. The DNA for the CDR3 is TGTGCCATCAGTCCTGGGGACAGGGGGAATGGCTACACCTTC.

The chain carries TRBV2 and TRBJ2-2, with D maybe TRBD2 (5 bases). Germline V gene sequence: CDR1 SNHLY, CDR2 FYNNEI. CDR3 length equals 14 residues. The V gene lost 6 bases and the J gene lost 4 bases, with 12 bases spanning the gap. Here the CDR3 DNA reads TGTGCCAGCAGGTCGGGGTCTAGCACCGGGGAGCTGTTTTTT. This gives the protein CASRSGSSTGELFF.

This clone was picked up a small number of times. The J gene is TRBJ1-5, the V gene TRBV19; 7 nucleotides line up with TRBD1. Germline trimming cut 6 bases from V and 7 bases from J; bases unmatched to any gene: 12. Germline V gene lookup returns CDR1 LNHDA and CDR2 SQIVND (reference sequence). This CDR3 contains 15 residues. DNA of the CDR3: TGTGCCAGTAGACAAGACAGGGCTGTGACGCAGCCCCAGCATTTT. Translation: CASRQDRAVTQPQHF.

The V gene is TRBV6-5, the J gene TRBJ2-3, with 11 bases aligning to TRBD2. The V gene end was trimmed by 4 bases and the J gene end by 4 bases; junction bases not matched to a gene: 7. CDR3 length: 16 residues. The germline V gene has CDR1 MNHEY and CDR2 SVGAGI. CDR3 in DNA: TGTGCCAGCAGTTCCTATAGCGGGAGGGCCGCAGATACGCAGTATTTT. Translation: CASSSYSGRAADTQYF.

The gene calls are TRBV7-9 and TRBJ1-2; D is unresolved. This CDR3 is 14 amino acids long. Germline V CDR1 and CDR2: SEHNR, FQNEAQ (reference sequence). V was clipped by 2 bases and J by 2 bases, with 9 bases between them. The CDR3 spells CASSLTAINYGYTF. The CDR3 DNA reads as TGTGCCAGCAGCTTAACAGCCATAAACTATGGCTACACCTTC. The full variable domain, rest sourced from reference TRBV7-9 and TRBJ1-2, is DTGVSQNPRHKITKRGQNVTFRCDPISEHNRLYWYRQTLGQGPEFLTYFQNEAQLEKSRLLSDRFSAERPKGSFSTLEIQRTEQGDSAMYLCASSLTAINYGYTFGSGTRLTVV.

The V call is TRBV29-1, the J call TRBJ2-3; D is possibly TRBD2 (6 bases). This CDR3 comprises 14 residues. Germline V gene sequence: CDR1 SQVTM, CDR2 ANQGSEA. Trimming shortened V by 6 bases and J by 3 bases, and 16 bases separated the two germline ends. Written as DNA, the CDR3 is TGCAGCGTCCCGCGGGATTCAGGAACAGATACGCAGTATTTT. This codes for CSVPRDSGTDTQYF.

This chain joins TRBV27 and TRBJ2-1, with 7 bases lining up with TRBD1. In germline, CDR1 is MNHEY, CDR2 SMNVEV (reference sequence). V trimming: 0 bases; J trimming: 9 bases; junction bases outside the gene matches: 11. CDR3 size: 16 residues. CDR3 DNA: TGTGCCAGCAGTTTATCCCGGGACAGTCAAGGGACTGAGCAGTTCTTC. Its protein product is CASSLSRDSQGTEQFF.

The chain couples TRBV10-3 to TRBJ2-1; a possible D gene is TRBD2 (5 bases). The CDR3 is 13 amino acids. Trimming took 11 bases from V and 6 from J, leaving 17 bases between them. Germline assignment: CDR1 ENHRY and CDR2 SYGVKD. CDR3 in DNA: TGTGCCGCAAAAATGGATAGCGTCAATGAGCAGTTCTTC. The encoded protein is CAAKMDSVNEQFF.

The V call is TRBV7-8, the J call TRBJ1-1; D gene unclear. This CDR3 is 14 amino acids long. V lost 2 bases and J lost 1, with 8 bases in between. CDR1 and CDR2 from the germline V gene are SGHVS and FQNEAQ. The CDR3, as DNA: TGTGCCAGCAGCTTATTCACAGAGAACACTGAAGCTTTCTTT. Translation gives CASSLFTENTEAFF.

This sequence joins TRBV5-1 and TRBJ2-2; maybe TRBD2 (6 bases). There are 14 residues in the CDR3. In germline, CDR1 is SGHRS, CDR2 YFSETQ. V lost 2 bases, J lost 4 bases, and 9 bases lay in between. CDR3 in amino acids: CASSLTTSTGELFF. The CDR3 DNA reads as TGCGCCAGCAGCTTAACGACTAGCACCGGGGAGCTGTTTTTT.

The gene calls are TRBV6-5 and TRBJ1-5, with TRBD1 as a possible D gene (6 bases). This CDR3 is 15 amino acids long. V gave up 4 bases and J gave up 6 bases, with 16 bases separating them. Germline CDR1 and CDR2: MNHEY and SVGAGI. The CDR3 region is CASSSSGRGTQPQHF. The CDR3 region has the DNA TGTGCCAGCAGTTCCTCGGGCAGGGGTACTCAGCCCCAGCATTTT.

The V gene is TRBV29-1, the J gene TRBJ2-3, with D hard to call. Deletions cut 3 bases from V and 4 bases from J, with 2 bases between. This CDR3 has 10 residues. Germline assignment: CDR1 SQVTM and CDR2 ANQGSEA. Here the CDR3 DNA reads TGCAGCGTTGACTCAGATACGCAGTATTTT. Protein product: CSVDSDTQYF.

The chain employs TRBV5-6 and TRBJ2-5; 11 bases agree with TRBD2. The CDR3 extends over 15 amino acids. The germline V gene has CDR1 SGHDT and CDR2 YYEEEE. The V gene end was trimmed by 5 bases and the J gene end by 5 bases; junction bases not matched to a gene: 8. CDR3 nucleotides: TGTGCCAGCAGGACTAGCGGGAAAGTGTTTGAGACCCAGTACTTC. Translating gives CASRTSGKVFETQYF.

This clone was seen only a few times. The junction and the germline gene differ at one end; a read error may be behind it. This rearrangement joins TRBV7-9 to TRBJ2-2; 9 bases align to TRBD1. From germline, CDR1 is SEHNR and CDR2 FQNEAQ (reference sequence). The CDR3 contains 17 residues. The DNA of the CDR3 is TGTTCCAGCAACAATAAACCGGGACAGGGTCCCACCGGGGAGCTGTTTTTT. Protein sequence: CSSNNKPGQGPTGELFF.